This T cell receptor beta chain was identified during a study of blood T cell repertoires in COVID-19. Study overall: Acute and convalescent COVID-19 specimens originated in the United States, Italy and Spain. Sources were T cells, B-cell-depleted T cells, or PBMCs; the material itself was cDNA or gDNA.

In the authors' methods: Estimates of nucleated cell counts were drawn from the amplification of reference gene primers. Profiling relied on immunoSEQ multiplex PCR, and the TCRdb table lists in-frame clones only, not all of them. V, J and clone size were drawn from that table, and D and trimming were deduced from the DNA. The table has 300,000 to 350,000 clones, 75% to 90% seen once; the top ten hold 5% to 6%. Each participant's cohort was designated according to participant-reported clinical history. This receptor was taken from a man aged 25 to 40 who had recovered from COVID-19. The material sequenced was PBMCs or T cells enriched from blood (not recorded which).

CDR3 amino acids: CASRIRTGVNTEAFF. The CDR3 nucleotides are TGTGCCAGCAGGATCCGGACAGGGGTGAACACTGAAGCTTTCTTT. This chain joins TRBV6-5 and TRBJ1-1; 9 positions agree with TRBD1. The V gene end was trimmed by 6 bases and the J gene end by 0 bases; junction bases not matched to a gene: 5. This CDR3 comprises 15 residues. CDR1 and CDR2 (germline): MNHEY, SVGAGI.